Each of the 21 T cell receptor beta chains below was sequenced from the same sample in a study of blood T cells in healthy people across ages. Next came a second PCR, run for about 6 to 11 cycles, which used a sample-barcoded 5' primer along with a J-beta primer mix. TCRdb reprocessed the 5' RACE reads via MiXCR and lists one record per CDR3 protein. This table has roughly 1,800,000 distinct CDR3 sequences, around 48% appearing once. Input material: blood. Receptors were obtained from a woman aged 40 to 50 in good health.

This clonotype was seen a few times. The chain recombines TRBV6-1 with TRBJ1-1, with TRBD1 matching over 8 bases. There are 17 residues in the CDR3. Germline-derived CDR1 and CDR2 are MNHNS and SASEGT. Trimming cost V 6 bases and J 4 bases; bases outside gene matches: 16. CDR3 DNA: TGTGCCAGCAGCCGACGGACAGGGCTGGGATTTCTCACTGAAGCTTTCTTT. Protein: CASSRRTGLGFLTEAFF.

The V and J genes are TRBV20-1 and TRBJ2-3; 7 bases fit TRBD2. Looked up from germline, CDR1 is DFQATT and CDR2 is SNEGSKA (reference sequence). The CDR3 is made up of 19 amino acids. V lost 4 bases to trimming and J lost 5 bases; unmatched junction nucleotides: 24. CDR3 DNA: TGCAGTGCTACCTTTCTAGCGAGACTAGCTTCTCTCAGGGAAGATACGCAGTATTTT. This encodes CSATFLARLASLREDTQYF.

The chain links TRBV5-6 to TRBJ2-3; weak D call: TRBD1 (6 bases). V dropped 4 bases and J dropped 13 bases, with 22 bases sitting between them. The CDR3 totals 14 residues. The V gene's germline CDR1 is SGHDT and CDR2 YYEEEE. CDR3 sequence (DNA): TGTGCCAGCAGCCTCGAGGGGACAACCCACCCCAAGTATTTT. Amino acids: CASSLEGTTHPKYF.

This clonotype has only a few counts. This chain joins TRBV29-1 and TRBJ1-3; D unclear. The V end lost 3 bases, the J end lost 2 bases, and 5 bases lay between the germline ends. Germline CDR1 SQVTM, CDR2 ANQGSEA. This CDR3 is 12 amino acids long. CDR3 nucleotides: TGCAGCGTTGACGAAACTGGAAACACCATATATTTT. As protein: CSVDETGNTIYF.

The chain joins TRBV20-1 to TRBJ1-2; D unresolved. The CDR3 runs 14 residues. V was pared by 2 bases and J by 10 bases, with 20 bases between. Germline CDR1 and CDR2: DFQATT and SNEGSKA (reference sequence). In DNA, the CDR3 is TGCAGTGCTAGATTCTCAGGTGGCCAGTCATTCTACACCTTC. This encodes CSARFSGGQSFYTF.

This clonotype was recorded a few times. The chain joins TRBV6-5 to TRBJ2-3, with D hard to call. The germline CDR1 and CDR2 sequences are MNHEY and SVGAGI. With 4 bases removed from V and 2 bases from J, the gap between germline ends came to 19 bases. CDR3 length: 17 residues. The CDR3 sequence is CASSLLSSAASTDTQYF. The CDR3 DNA reads as TGTGCCAGCAGTTTACTAAGCTCTGCTGCTTCCACAGATACGCAGTATTTT.

Only a few counts were recorded for this clonotype. CDR3 residues: CASSTPGQAYRETQYF. DNA of the CDR3: TGTGCCAGCAGTACCCCGGGACAGGCTTATCGAGAGACCCAGTACTTC. This sequence joins TRBV28 and TRBJ2-5; 8 bases are shared with TRBD1. The CDR3 totals 16 residues. Germline V CDR1 and CDR2: MDHEN, SYDVKM. The V and J ends lost 5 bases and 4 bases, in that order; junction bases with no gene match: 12.

This clonotype was seen a handful of times. The chain is built from TRBV27 and TRBJ1-1; D unresolved. CDR1 MNHEY and CDR2 SMNVEV come from the germline V gene (reference sequence). V lost 8 bases, J lost 11 bases, and 24 bases lay in between. This CDR3 contains 14 residues. CDR3 coding DNA: TGTGCCAGCTGGTACTCGGGCCCCTCCGAGGGTGCTTTCTTT. Residues: CASWYSGPSEGAFF.

The J gene is TRBJ2-5, the V gene TRBV7-2; 11 bases line up with TRBD2. From germline, CDR1 is SGHTA and CDR2 FQGNSA. V was clipped by 0 bases and J by 0 bases; unmatched bases: 3. The CDR3 loop spans 17 amino acids. The CDR3, as DNA: TGTGCCAGCAGCTTAGCAGCTAGCGGGGGGCACCAAGAGACCCAGTACTTC. Its translation: CASSLAASGGHQETQYF.

V is TRBV6-2 or TRBV6-3 and J is TRBJ2-7, with D maybe TRBD2 (6 bases). The V gene's germline CDR1 is MNHEY and CDR2 SVGEGT. The CDR3 is made up of 15 amino acids. V was cut by 6 bases and J by 0 bases, with 15 bases left in between. The CDR3 sequence is CASSRAPTSSYEQYF. CDR3 nucleotides: TGTGCCAGCAGCAGAGCCCCGACTAGCTCCTACGAGCAGTACTTC.

The chain carries TRBV7-2 and TRBJ1-1; D is possibly TRBD1 (6 bases). The CDR3 covers 14 residues. CDR1 and CDR2 from the germline V gene are SGHTA and FQGNSA. Trimming left V 6 bases short and J 7 bases short, with 18 bases between. Here the CDR3 reads CASRQDRRRGEAFF. The CDR3 nucleotides read TGTGCCAGCAGACAAGACAGGCGTCGAGGTGAAGCTTTCTTT.

The rearrangement joins TRBV12-3 or TRBV12-4 to TRBJ2-4; 10 bases line up with TRBD1. Matching the DNA end better, TRBJ2-5 makes the J call doubtful. CDR3 length: 15 amino acids. CDR3 bases: TGTGCCAGCAGTCGACGGGGACAGGGGATGGAGACCCAGTACTTC. Translating gives CASSRRGQGMETQYF.

This clonotype has a handful of counts. The gene calls are TRBV6-2 or TRBV6-3 and TRBJ1-2; the D gene is possibly TRBD1 (5 bases). The germline V and J ends were trimmed by 5 bases and 8 bases, with 15 bases remaining between them. Germline V gene sequence: CDR1 MNHEY, CDR2 SVGEGT. The CDR3 is 13 amino acids. CDR3 bases: TGTGCCAGCAGTAACCGACAGACCTTCGGCTACACCTTC. Translated: CASSNRQTFGYTF.

This sequence joins TRBV6-2 or TRBV6-3 and TRBJ2-5; 9 bases agree with TRBD2. This CDR3 contains 17 residues. V trimming: 0 bases; J trimming: 2 bases; junction bases outside the gene matches: 7. CDR1 MNHEY and CDR2 SVGEGT come from the germline V gene. In nucleotides, the CDR3 is TGTGCCAGCAGTTACTCGATTAGCGGGGGCATACAAGAGACCCAGTACTTC. Residues: CASSYSISGGIQETQYF.

The chain joins TRBV19 to TRBJ2-4; no firm D call. The better agreement between TRBJ2-5 and the DNA end casts doubt on the J call. The V gene's germline CDR1 is LNHDA and CDR2 SQIVND (reference sequence). The CDR3 sequence is 11 residues long. The CDR3 coding sequence is TGTGCCAGTGGGTGGAAAGAGACCCAGTACTTC. It encodes CASGWKETQYF.

The chain is built from TRBV4-3 and TRBJ2-5, with TRBD1 as a possible D gene (6 bases). CDR3 length equals 14 residues. Germline V lookup: CDR1 LGHNA, CDR2 YSLEER. Trimming removed 3 bases at V and 4 bases at J, with 12 bases between. Here the CDR3 reads CASSHRDNGETQYF. In DNA, the CDR3 is TGCGCCAGCAGCCACCGGGACAATGGAGAGACCCAGTACTTC.

The DNA for the CDR3 is TGTGCCAGCAGTTACTCTGGGACAGGGATACAAGAGACCCAGTACTTC. It codes for CASSYSGTGIQETQYF. This chain joins TRBV6-5 and TRBJ2-5; 9 nucleotides agree with TRBD1. Germline CDR1 MNHEY, CDR2 SVGAGI. The ends lost 0 bases at V and 2 bases at J; junction bases unmatched: 4. This CDR3 has 16 amino acids.

This clonotype has only a few counts. The chain couples TRBV25-1 to TRBJ1-2, with 10 bases fitting TRBD1. V gave up 3 bases and J gave up 4 bases; unmatched junction bases: 8. The CDR3 totals 16 residues. Germline assignment: CDR1 MGHDK and CDR2 SYGVNS. The CDR3 DNA reads TGTGCCAGCAGTGAGATTGGACAGGGGGTTTCCTATGGCTACACCTTC. It specifies CASSEIGQGVSYGYTF.

The chain links TRBV6-5 to TRBJ2-2; a weak D match, TRBD2 (7 bases). The germline V and J ends were trimmed by 5 bases and 2 bases, with 12 bases remaining between them. Germline V gives CDR1 MNHEY, CDR2 SVGAGI. CDR3 length: 15 residues. As DNA, the CDR3 is TGTGCCAGCAGTAGGGGGGGGCAAAACACCGGGGAGCTGTTTTTT. It specifies CASSRGGQNTGELFF.

The chain recombines TRBV6-5 with TRBJ2-7; no firm D call. This CDR3 is built from 14 residues. Trimming shortened V by 7 bases and J by 2 bases, and 15 bases separated the two germline ends. Germline CDR1 is MNHEY and CDR2 is SVGAGI. CDR3: CASKAQLGPYEQYF. Written as DNA, the CDR3 is TGTGCCAGCAAGGCACAACTTGGTCCCTACGAGCAGTACTTC.

The chain has TRBV5-1 and TRBJ1-6; D not resolved. The CDR3 contains 16 residues. Trimming removed 3 bases at V and 8 bases at J, with 18 bases between. Germline loops: CDR1 SGHRS, CDR2 YFSETQ. The DNA for the CDR3 is TGCGCCAGCAGCTCGGCCCTCGGGCAGCGAGATTCACCCCTCCACTTT. Translating it yields CASSSALGQRDSPLHF.